This T cell receptor (beta chain) was sequenced for a study of blood T cell repertoires in COVID-19. In germline, CDR1 is LGHNA, CDR2 YSLEER. The CDR3 consists of 16 residues. The junction had 6 bases not matched to a gene; V was cut back by 4 bases and J by 4 bases. The assay was immunoSEQ multiplex PCR, and TCRdb's table has in-frame clones only and misses some. There are over 95,000 clones in the sample; approximately 85% occur only once, and roughly 5% lies in the top ten. The gene calls are TRBV4-3 and TRBJ2-3; 12 bases agree with TRBD2. The clonotype was recovered from a woman in her sixties or seventies with COVID-19, enrolled during active disease. Sequencing was carried out using peripheral blood. For the CDR3, the DNA is TGCGCCAGCAGCCGAGTACTAGCGGGGGGCGCAGATACGCAGTATTTT. Amino acid sequence: CASSRVLAGGADTQYF.